The 14 T cell receptor beta chains reported below all come from one sample, sequenced in a study of blood T cell repertoires in COVID-19 (dated by TCRdb to about 2020). Library preparation was by the immunoSEQ multiplex PCR assay. Drawn from immuneACCESS, this table holds only the in-frame rearrangements with V and J called that TCRdb kept. Clones are partly lost; checked studies trace under half to an unresolved V gene and leave the rest unexplained. Within this sample are just under 150,000 clones, with around 84% of them counted one time only. The ten biggest clones cover approximately 5% of the sample. Sequencing input: peripheral blood. These receptors were collected from a human donor in a cohort sampled during active COVID-19.

This clone was found once. This chain connects TRBV5-6 to TRBJ1-1, with D hard to call. CDR3 length: 12 residues. The germline V gene encodes CDR1 SGHDT and CDR2 YYEEEE. Trimming removed 2 bases at V and 7 bases at J, with 9 bases between. CDR3 coding DNA: TGTGCCAGCAGCTTTTCCCAACTTGAAGCTTTCTTT. Translating gives CASSFSQLEAFF.

V usage is TRBV2 and J usage is TRBJ2-7; 8 bases align to TRBD1. The V gene's germline CDR1 is SNHLY and CDR2 FYNNEI. V lost 3 bases and J lost 1; bases outside the gene matches: 11. There are 17 residues in the CDR3. CDR3 sequence: CASSEWVAGGLSYEQYF. CDR3 DNA sequence: TGTGCCAGCAGTGAGTGGGTCGCAGGGGGCCTTTCCTACGAGCAGTACTTC. Full variable domain (rest looked up from reference TRBV2 and TRBJ2-7): EPEVTQTPSHQVTQMGQEVILRCVPISNHLYFYWYRQILGQKVEFLVSFYNNEISEKSEIFDDQFSVERPDGSNFTLKIRSTKLEDSAMYFCASSEWVAGGLSYEQYFGPGTRLTVT.

This clone occurred many times. The rearrangement links TRBV25-1 to TRBJ1-4; D is undetermined. CDR3 size: 13 residues. CDR1 and CDR2 from the germline V gene are MGHDK and SYGVNS. Trimming removed 1 base at V and 8 bases at J, with 8 bases between. This CDR3 reads CASSESAEEKLFF. The CDR3, as DNA: TGTGCCAGCAGTGAATCTGCGGAAGAAAAACTGTTTTTT.

This clone was picked up a small number of times. The V call is TRBV12-3 or TRBV12-4, the J call TRBJ2-3, with no clear D. The CDR3 totals 13 residues. Trimming took 3 bases from V and 6 from J, leaving 10 bases between them. CDR3 DNA sequence: TGTGCCAGCAGTTTCCGGAGTGGTGATACGCAGTATTTT. As protein: CASSFRSGDTQYF.

The rearrangement links TRBV7-9 to TRBJ2-1, with D possibly being TRBD2 (5 bases). Germline V CDR1 and CDR2: SEHNR, FQNEAQ (reference sequence). The V end lost 0 bases, the J end lost 8 bases, and 11 bases lay between the germline ends. CDR3 size: 14 residues. In DNA, the CDR3 is TGTGCCAGCAGCTTAGCGGGAGAAATCGATGAGCAGTTCTTC. It yields the protein CASSLAGEIDEQFF.

This chain connects TRBV6-5 to TRBJ2-7; 13 bases agree with TRBD2. Germline V gene lookup returns CDR1 MNHEY and CDR2 SVGAGI. The trim removed 8 bases at V and 3 bases at J, leaving 1 base unmatched. The CDR3 sequence is 13 residues long. The CDR3 spells CASGTSGDYEQYV. CDR3 in DNA: TGTGCCAGCGGGACTAGCGGGGACTACGAGCAGTACGTC.

The gene calls are TRBV5-4 and TRBJ2-3, with 8 bases that match TRBD2. V lost 4 bases, J lost 15 bases, and 10 bases stayed unmatched. The CDR3 totals 12 residues. The germline gives CDR1 SGHNT, CDR2 YYREEE (reference sequence). CDR3 amino acids: CASSLIAGSLYF. As DNA, the CDR3 is TGTGCCAGCAGCCTGATAGCGGGGAGCCTCTATTTT. Full variable domain (remainder filled in from reference TRBV5-4 and TRBJ2-3): ETGVTQSPTHLIKTRGQQVTLRCSSQSGHNTVSWYQQALGQGPQFIFQYYREEENGRGNFPPRFSGLQFPNYSSELNVNALELDDSALYLCASSLIAGSLYFGPGTRLTVL.

This chain uses TRBV11-2 with TRBJ2-5, with 9 bases aligning to TRBD1. The CDR3 is 15 residues long. Germline CDR1 reads SGHAT; CDR2 reads FQNNGV. V was clipped by 5 bases and J by 2 bases; unmatched bases: 6. The CDR3 bases are TGTGCCAGCAGCAAGGGACAGGGACCTCAAGAGACCCAGTACTTC. Translated, it gives CASSKGQGPQETQYF. Looking up the rest from reference TRBV11-2 and TRBJ2-5 gives the full variable domain: EAGVAQSPRYKIIEKRQSVAFWCNPISGHATLYWYQQILGQGPKLLIQFQNNGVVDDSQLPKDRFSAERLKGVDSTLKIQPAKLEDSAVYLCASSKGQGPQETQYFGPGTRLLVL.

The V gene is TRBV30, the J gene TRBJ2-1, with TRBD2 identical over 7 bases. Germline CDR1 reads GTSNPN; CDR2 reads SVGIG (reference sequence). The V segment lost 2 bases and the J segment 3 bases; nucleotides outside the gene matches: 13. The CDR3 extends over 17 amino acids. This CDR3 reads CAWSFPRGPGGYNEQFF. The DNA for the CDR3 is TGTGCCTGGAGTTTTCCCCGGGGCCCGGGGGGCTACAATGAGCAGTTCTTC.

The gene calls are TRBV6-5 and TRBJ1-1; D ambiguous. Germline assignment: CDR1 MNHEY and CDR2 SVGAGI. The V end lost 8 bases, the J end lost 9 bases, and 16 bases lay between the germline ends. CDR3 size: 12 residues. This CDR3 reads CASRIYQEQAFF. DNA for the CDR3: TGTGCCAGCCGAATTTACCAGGAACAAGCTTTCTTT.

The chain recombines TRBV20-1 with TRBJ1-2; TRBD1 is a possible D gene (6 bases). V was trimmed by 3 bases and J by 1 base, leaving 9 bases between them. The CDR3 runs 13 residues. The germline V gene has CDR1 DFQATT and CDR2 SNEGSKA (reference sequence). The chain's CDR3 is CSASQGFNYGYTF. In nucleotides, the CDR3 is TGCAGTGCTAGTCAGGGGTTTAACTATGGCTACACCTTC.

This clone showed up just once. The chain couples TRBV20-1 to TRBJ2-3; the match to TRBD2 covers 7 bases. CDR1 is DFQATT, CDR2 SNEGSKA, per germline (reference sequence). The V gene end was trimmed by 3 bases and the J gene end by 2 bases; junction bases not matched to a gene: 11. CDR3 length: 16 amino acids. Here the CDR3 reads CSASGGDSGLTDTQYF. CDR3 nucleotides: TGCAGTGCTAGTGGAGGGGATAGCGGGCTCACAGATACGCAGTATTTT.

The chain uses TRBV28 and TRBJ1-6; D perhaps matches TRBD1 (5 bases). The CDR3 runs 14 residues. V was shortened by 5 bases and J by 9 bases, with 14 bases between the two germline ends. The germline gives CDR1 MDHEN, CDR2 SYDVKM. CDR3 DNA sequence: TGTGCCAGCAGTCACACTCCCGGGGGTTCACCCCTCCACTTT. Its translation: CASSHTPGGSPLHF.

The chain couples TRBV7-9 to TRBJ1-4; D unclear. Trimming removed 1 base at V and 7 bases at J, with 7 bases between. CDR1 is SEHNR, CDR2 FQNEAQ, per germline (reference sequence). CDR3 length: 13 amino acids. The CDR3 DNA follows: TGTGCCAGCAGCTTAGACGGCGGTGAAAAACTGTTTTTT. Its translation: CASSLDGGEKLFF.